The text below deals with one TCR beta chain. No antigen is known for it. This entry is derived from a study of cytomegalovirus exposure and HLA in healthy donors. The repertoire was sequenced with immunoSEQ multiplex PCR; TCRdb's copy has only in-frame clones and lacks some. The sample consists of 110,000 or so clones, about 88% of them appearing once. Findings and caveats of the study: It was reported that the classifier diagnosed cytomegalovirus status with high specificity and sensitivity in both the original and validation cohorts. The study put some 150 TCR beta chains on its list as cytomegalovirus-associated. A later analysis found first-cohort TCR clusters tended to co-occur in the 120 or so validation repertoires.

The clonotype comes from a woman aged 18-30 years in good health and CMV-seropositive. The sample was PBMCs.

CDR3 DNA: TGTGCCAGCAGTTTAGGAGGGGCCAGGTTCAATGAGCAGTTCTTC. Its translation is CASSLGGARFNEQFF. The chain employs TRBV28 and TRBJ2-1, with D perhaps matching TRBD2 (6 bases). The CDR3 has 15 amino acids. From germline, CDR1 is MDHEN and CDR2 SYDVKM. The V end was cut by 2 bases, the J end by 6 bases, with 14 bases between.